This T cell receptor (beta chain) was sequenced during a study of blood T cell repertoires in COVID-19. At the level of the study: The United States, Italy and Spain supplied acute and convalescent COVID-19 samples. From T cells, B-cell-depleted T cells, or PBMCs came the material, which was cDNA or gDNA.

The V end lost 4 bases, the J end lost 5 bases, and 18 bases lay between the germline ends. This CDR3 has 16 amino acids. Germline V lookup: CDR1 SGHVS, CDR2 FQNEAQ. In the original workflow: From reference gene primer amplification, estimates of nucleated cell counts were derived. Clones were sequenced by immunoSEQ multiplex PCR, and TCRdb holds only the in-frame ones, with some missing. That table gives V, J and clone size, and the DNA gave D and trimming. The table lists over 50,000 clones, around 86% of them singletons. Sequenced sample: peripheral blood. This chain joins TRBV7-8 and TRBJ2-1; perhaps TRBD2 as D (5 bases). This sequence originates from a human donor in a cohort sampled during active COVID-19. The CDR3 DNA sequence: TGTGCCAGCAGCTCACGTAACGGGGTATACGACAATGAGCAGTTCTTC. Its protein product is CASSSRNGVYDNEQFF.